The clone carrying this T cell receptor (beta chain) appeared once. Here immunoSEQ multiplex PCR was the method, and the copy in TCRdb shows in-frame clones only, minus some. The repertoire holds just over 90,000 clones, with 75% to 90% as singletons. Germline CDR1 is GTSNPN and CDR2 is SVGIG (reference sequence). The CDR3 spans 13 residues. V lost 1 base and J 2 bases, leaving 7 bases between the germline ends. This entry belongs to a study of T cell responses to AZD1222 COVID-19 vaccine. This sequence originates from an adult who received the AZD1222 COVID-19 vaccine. This material consisted of peripheral blood, taken 28 days after the second AZD1222 dose. V is TRBV30 and J is TRBJ2-3; D call uncertain. CDR3: CAWSGTSTDTQYF. CDR3 DNA: TGTGCCTGGAGTGGGACCTCCACAGATACGCAGTATTTT.